Listed below are T cell receptor beta chains from one sample, sequenced in a study of blood T cell repertoires in COVID-19. TCRdb keeps only in-frame clones here, not all; method: immunoSEQ multiplex PCR. The sample shows some 74,000 clones, approximately 83% of them seen only once. The specimen was peripheral blood. Every receptor here comes from a man older than 75 with acute or convalescent COVID-19. The CDR3 runs from the conserved cysteine through the conserved F or W. Fields, in order: J gene, clone size, D gene, V gene, CDR3 protein, CDR3 DNA. A D gene is named only where the DNA matches it firmly. Part of the rows lack a size; the others show once, few, many or a class for expanded clones.

J gene: TRBJ1-5; clone size: .; D gene: TRBD1; V gene: TRBV10-3; CDR3 protein: CAISESRGTGNQPQHF; CDR3 DNA: TGTGCCATCAGTGAGAGTCGCGGGACAGGCAATCAGCCCCAGCATTTT
J gene: TRBJ1-5; clone size: few; D gene: .; V gene: TRBV18; CDR3 protein: CASSQGLSQPQHF; CDR3 DNA: TGTGCCAGCTCTCAGGGTTTAAGTCAGCCCCAGCATTTT
J gene: TRBJ2-3; clone size: .; D gene: .; V gene: TRBV6-5; CDR3 protein: CASSTSGTDTQYF; CDR3 DNA: TGTGCCAGCAGTACTAGTGGAACAGATACGCAGTATTTT
J gene: TRBJ2-1; clone size: .; D gene: TRBD2; V gene: TRBV19; CDR3 protein: CASIPPSLAGGPYNEQFF; CDR3 DNA: TGTGCCAGTATCCCCCCCAGTTTAGCGGGAGGGCCTTACAATGAGCAGTTCTTC
J gene: TRBJ1-3; clone size: few; D gene: TRBD1; V gene: TRBV9; CDR3 protein: CASSVARSHRGRGNTIYF; CDR3 DNA: TGTGCCAGCAGCGTAGCTAGATCGCACAGGGGGCGCGGGAACACCATATATTTT
J gene: TRBJ1-1; clone size: .; D gene: .; V gene: TRBV30; CDR3 protein: CAWGTRGDTEAFF; CDR3 DNA: TGTGCCTGGGGGACCAGGGGAGACACTGAAGCTTTCTTT
J gene: TRBJ1-1; clone size: .; D gene: .; V gene: TRBV10-3; CDR3 protein: CAISTQIQERAAFF; CDR3 DNA: TGTGCCATCAGTACTCAAATACAGGAAAGAGCAGCTTTCTTT
J gene: TRBJ1-5; clone size: .; D gene: TRBD1; V gene: TRBV19; CDR3 protein: CASRDRVEHQPQHF; CDR3 DNA: TGTGCCAGTAGAGACAGGGTTGAACATCAGCCCCAGCATTTT
J gene: TRBJ1-1; clone size: .; D gene: TRBD1; V gene: TRBV7-8; CDR3 protein: CASSLGQANTEAFF; CDR3 DNA: TGTGCCAGCAGCCTAGGACAGGCGAACACTGAAGCTTTCTTT
J gene: TRBJ2-7; clone size: .; D gene: TRBD1; V gene: TRBV7-9; CDR3 protein: CASSTTGTGSYEQYF; CDR3 DNA: TGTGCCAGCAGCACGACCGGGACAGGTTCCTACGAGCAGTACTTC
J gene: TRBJ1-1; clone size: .; D gene: .; V gene: TRBV6-5; CDR3 protein: CASQSRVGSEAFF; CDR3 DNA: TGTGCCAGTCAAAGCAGGGTTGGCTCTGAAGCTTTCTTT
J gene: TRBJ2-1; clone size: .; D gene: .; V gene: TRBV3-1/TRBV3-2; CDR3 protein: CASSPEDSHNEQFF; CDR3 DNA: TGTGCCAGCAGCCCTGAGGACTCGCACAATGAGCAGTTCTTC
J gene: TRBJ2-2; clone size: .; D gene: .; V gene: TRBV2; CDR3 protein: CASSRIITPTGELFF; CDR3 DNA: TGTGCCAGCAGTCGCATTATTACTCCGACCGGGGAGCTGTTTTTT
J gene: TRBJ2-6; clone size: .; D gene: .; V gene: TRBV5-4; CDR3 protein: CASRRTGMGGANVLTF; CDR3 DNA: TGTGCCAGCAGACGGACTGGGATGGGGGGGGCCAACGTCCTGACTTTC
J gene: TRBJ1-2; clone size: .; D gene: .; V gene: TRBV11-3; CDR3 protein: CASSTYGYTF; CDR3 DNA: TGTGCCAGCAGCACATATGGCTACACCTTC
J gene: TRBJ2-5; clone size: .; D gene: .; V gene: TRBV27; CDR3 protein: CASSPLGRGQETQYF; CDR3 DNA: TGTGCCAGCAGTCCCCTTGGCAGGGGCCAAGAGACCCAGTACTTC
J gene: TRBJ1-1; clone size: .; D gene: TRBD1; V gene: TRBV30; CDR3 protein: CASHRGNTEAFF; CDR3 DNA: TGTGCCTCCCACAGGGGGAACACTGAAGCTTTCTTT
J gene: TRBJ2-7; clone size: few; D gene: .; V gene: TRBV7-6; CDR3 protein: CASTIGLAGNTYEQYF; CDR3 DNA: TGTGCCAGCACCATAGGGTTGGCAGGGAATACCTACGAGCAGTACTTC
J gene: TRBJ1-5; clone size: .; D gene: .; V gene: TRBV6-5; CDR3 protein: CATLQGPSNQPQHF; CDR3 DNA: TGTGCCACCCTACAGGGCCCTAGCAATCAGCCCCAGCATTTT
J gene: TRBJ1-2; clone size: .; D gene: .; V gene: TRBV11-2; CDR3 protein: CASSLNRDIRYNYGYTF; CDR3 DNA: TGTGCCAGCAGCCTCAACCGGGACATCCGATATAACTATGGCTACACCTTC
J gene: TRBJ1-2; clone size: .; D gene: TRBD1; V gene: TRBV23-1; CDR3 protein: CASRWAEGTANYGYTF; CDR3 DNA: TGCGCCAGCAGGTGGGCGGAGGGGACAGCTAACTATGGCTACACCTTC